The clone carrying this TCR beta chain was detected only once. This CDR3 comprises 15 residues. V lost 5 bases to trimming and J lost 1 base, with 12 bases between them. Germline lookup yields CDR1 SNHLY and CDR2 FYNNEI. This entry belongs to a study of blood T cell repertoires in COVID-19. Study information: Acute and convalescent COVID-19 samples came from the United States, Italy and Spain. The cDNA or gDNA used as material had been derived from T cells, B-cell-depleted T cells, or PBMCs.

Per the original methods: Reference gene primer amplification yielded estimated nucleated cell counts. The data were produced by immunoSEQ multiplex PCR, yet TCRdb's version contains in-frame clones alone and is incomplete. V and J calls and clone size follow that table, whereas D and trimming were derived from the DNA. The sample carries about 220,000 clones, 80% to 90% recorded once. Sample: peripheral blood. The receptor was isolated from a man aged 45 to 65 with active or convalescent COVID-19. The rearrangement joins TRBV2 to TRBJ2-1, with a weak D call TRBD2 (5 bases). The CDR3, as DNA: TGTGCCAGCAGTCGGACTCCTCCTTCCTACAATGAGCAGTTCTTC. Amino acid sequence: CASSRTPPSYNEQFF.